The source of this T cell receptor beta chain is a study of neurological immune-mediated disorders. Study observations and caveats: None of the CDR3 amino acid sequences in expanded clones turned up in more than one subject, which points to private repertoires in all groups.

Of note for this clonotype: The target antigen is unknown. A much larger clone lies one base from this, so it may be a read error.

TCRdb independently ran MiXCR on the 5' RACE reads; one entry per CDR3 protein. Among over 50,000 distinct CDR3 sequences listed, around 5% were seen once. CDR1 is LGHDT, CDR2 YNNKEL, per germline (reference sequence). The CDR3 totals 15 residues. Trimming took 6 bases from V and 4 from J; bases not matched to a gene: 6. This receptor was obtained from a human donor with multiple sclerosis. The donor label of this sample is uncertain. Material for sequencing was PBMCs. The chain recombines TRBV3-1 with TRBJ2-3; TRBD1 agrees at 11 bases. The CDR3 sequence is CASRGQGVSPDTQYF. The DNA of the CDR3 is TGTGCCAGCAGGGGACAGGGGGTGTCCCCAGATACGCAGTATTTT.